The present T cell receptor beta chain was sequenced within a study of response to subunit inactivated influenza vaccine. Germline CDR1 SQVTM, CDR2 ANQGSEA. Trimming took 3 bases from V and 7 from J, leaving 6 bases between them. The CDR3 totals 11 residues. Study-level points and caveats: The authors proposed limited new T cell recruitment per seasonal influenza vaccination.

A single record per CDR3 protein comes from TCRdb applying MiXCR to the RT-PCR reads. Here the sample spans roughly 700,000 distinct CDR3 sequences, about 15% being singletons. This clonotype occurred a few times. Its antigen remains unknown. This chain joins TRBV29-1 and TRBJ1-4; tentatively, D is TRBD1 (6 bases). The starting material was PBMCs from blood, obtained less than 15 days before vaccination. This clonotype was obtained from a man aged 50 to 60 who received an inactivated influenza vaccine. The CDR3 DNA is TGCAGCGTTGACAGGGGTGAAAAACTGTTTTTT. It specifies CSVDRGEKLFF.